What follows are 7 T cell receptor beta chains derived from one specimen sequenced in a study of blood T cells in healthy people across ages. Next came a second PCR, run for roughly 7 to 12 cycles, which used a sample-barcoded 5' primer along with a J-beta primer mix. TCRdb re-called the 5' RACE reads with MiXCR, one entry per CDR3 protein. The sample consists of approximately 800,000 distinct CDR3 sequences, approximately 25% of them appearing once. These data were likewise used in another study, on T cells of mothers and their children.

Sample: blood. The receptors shown here come from a boy aged 5 to 17 in good health.

A word on this clonotype: The conserved phenylalanine or tryptophan normally closing the CDR3 is absent here, so this likely arose from a read error. J is TRBJ2-3 and V is TRBV12-3 or TRBV12-4; D possibly corresponds to TRBD1 (6 bases). This CDR3 contains 14 residues. V was shortened by 5 bases and J by 1 base, with 10 bases between the two germline ends. The chain's CDR3 is CASSASGGTDTQYS. CDR3 nucleotide sequence: TGTGCCAGCAGTGCCTCAGGGGGCACAGATACGCAGTATTCT.

This chain uses TRBV7-3 with TRBJ2-5; D not resolved. This CDR3 region has 13 residues. The V end lost 6 bases, the J end lost 0 bases, and 8 bases lay between the germline ends. Germline V CDR1 and CDR2: SGHTA, FQGTGA. CDR3 protein: CASRPTDQETQYF. The CDR3 region has the DNA TGTGCCAGCAGGCCGACGGACCAAGAGACCCAGTACTTC.

This clonotype appeared a few times. The chain employs TRBV5-1 and TRBJ2-1; the match to TRBD2 covers 8 bases. The DNA matches TRBJ2-7 better at its end, which makes the J call doubtful. This CDR3 has 15 residues. The V gene's germline CDR1 is SGHRS and CDR2 YFSETQ. The CDR3 coding sequence is TGCGCCAGCAGCTTGGCCCGGGAGGGTGACTACGAGCAGTACTTC. It codes for CASSLAREGDYEQYF.

V gene TRBV7-2 combines with J gene TRBJ2-7, with TRBD1 matching 8 bases. The CDR3 is 15 amino acids. CDR1 is SGHTA and CDR2 is FQGNSA in the germline V gene. V lost 0 bases and J lost 5; bases outside the gene matches: 6. CDR3 region: CASSLAGRGQDEQYF. The CDR3 nucleotides are TGTGCCAGCAGCTTAGCGGGCAGGGGGCAGGACGAGCAGTACTTC.

This clonotype was picked up many times. The chain has TRBV6-2 or TRBV6-3 and TRBJ1-2; TRBD1 is a possible D gene (6 bases). This CDR3 region has 16 residues. The V gene's germline CDR1 is MNHEY and CDR2 SVGEGT. V was cut by 6 bases and J by 2 bases, with 19 bases left in between. DNA of the CDR3: TGTGCCAGCAGCGATCGGGACATCGACTCCAACTATGGCTACACCTTC. Translated, it gives CASSDRDIDSNYGYTF.

This clonotype was detected a few times. This rearrangement joins TRBV6-2 or TRBV6-3 to TRBJ1-5, with 7 bases identical to TRBD1. Germline V lookup: CDR1 MNHEY, CDR2 SVGEGT. Trimming removed 10 bases from V and 5 bases from J; junction bases left unmatched: 8. The CDR3 loop spans 13 amino acids. DNA of the CDR3: TGTGCCACCGTCGACAGGGCGCATCAGCCCCAGCATTTT. It yields the protein CATVDRAHQPQHF.

The chain employs TRBV7-2 and TRBJ2-1; D unresolved. The end of the DNA fits TRBJ2-7 better, so the J call may be wrong. From germline, CDR1 is SGHTA and CDR2 FQGNSA. The CDR3 has 14 amino acids. CDR3: CASSLGHLPYEQYF. CDR3 in DNA: TGTGCCAGCAGCTTAGGTCACCTCCCCTACGAGCAGTACTTC.